These T cell receptor beta chains were read from a single sample in a study of cytomegalovirus exposure and HLA in healthy donors. Measured with immunoSEQ multiplex PCR; TCRdb has only the in-frame clones, and not every one. The sample includes under 200,000 clones, around 84% of them seen just once. The specimen sequenced was PBMCs. The receptors come from a man in his late teens or twenties in good health and CMV-seronegative. The CDR3 runs from the conserved cysteine through the conserved F or W. D genes are given only for firm matches. Part of the rows lack a size; the others show once, few, many or a class for expanded clones.

TRBJ1-2	-	-	TRBV7-8	CASSLDPQGGDYGYTF	TGTGCCAGCAGCTTAGACCCCCAGGGCGGTGACTATGGCTACACCTTC
TRBJ2-7	-	-	TRBV5-1	CATRWTHDSYEQYF	TGCGCCACCAGATGGACACACGACTCCTACGAGCAGTACTTC
TRBJ2-7	TRBD1	-	TRBV4-1	CASSQPTGTGSYEQYF	TGCGCCAGCAGCCAGCCGACCGGGACAGGCTCCTACGAGCAGTACTTC
TRBJ1-2	TRBD1	-	TRBV2	CASSEAQTGGYGYTF	TGTGCCAGCAGTGAAGCGCAAACAGGGGGGTATGGCTACACCTTC
TRBJ2-7	TRBD1	-	TRBV4-1	CASSQGGQGAFEQYF	TGCGCCAGCAGCCAAGGCGGACAGGGGGCGTTCGAGCAGTACTTC
TRBJ1-5	-	-	TRBV14	CASSPYVQRDRPQHF	TGTGCCAGCAGCCCATACGTACAGAGGGATCGGCCCCAGCATTTT
TRBJ2-2	-	-	TRBV5-1	CASSLYDTGELFF	TGCGCCAGCAGCTTGTATGACACCGGGGAGCTGTTTTTT
TRBJ2-5	-	-	TRBV7-2	CASSLVAAMGEQYF	TGTGCCAGCAGCTTAGTGGCAGCAATGGGAGAGCAGTACTTC
TRBJ2-1	TRBD2	-	TRBV27	CASSLGWAVSGSSYNEQFF	TGTGCCAGCAGTTTAGGGTGGGCCGTGAGCGGGAGCTCCTACAATGAGCAGTTCTTC
TRBJ2-7	TRBD1	-	TRBV4-1	CASSQDRGTVAYEQYF	TGCGCCAGCAGCCAAGATAGAGGGACAGTAGCCTACGAGCAGTACTTC
TRBJ2-5	-	-	TRBV5-1	CASSGGGAGETQYF	TGCGCCAGCAGTGGAGGGGGCGCGGGAGAGACCCAGTACTTC
TRBJ1-5	-	-	TRBV7-9	CASSPAEGGNQPQHF	TGTGCCAGCAGCCCCGCCGAAGGGGGCAATCAGCCCCAGCATTTT
TRBJ2-7	-	-	TRBV2	CASGQVGAGSYEQYF	TGTGCCAGCGGACAGGTTGGGGCGGGATCCTACGAGCAGTACTTC
TRBJ1-5	TRBD1	-	TRBV6-6	CASSPRTGSGDQPQHF	TGTGCCAGCAGCCCCAGGACAGGGAGTGGCGATCAGCCCCAGCATTTT
TRBJ1-5	-	-	TRBV28	CASRQGGNQPQHF	TGTGCCAGCAGACAGGGTGGCAATCAGCCCCAGCATTTT
TRBJ2-1	TRBD2	-	TRBV7-9	CASSPLPGTSGYNEQFF	TGTGCCAGCAGCCCCTTACCCGGGACTAGCGGCTACAATGAGCAGTTCTTC
TRBJ1-5	TRBD1	-	TRBV19	CASRGDSRRPQHF	TGTGCCAGCCGAGGGGACAGCCGACGGCCCCAGCATTTT
TRBJ1-2	-	-	TRBV9	CASSVEPLGTGREGYTF	TGTGCCAGCAGCGTAGAACCCCTAGGGACGGGGCGGGAAGGCTACACCTTC
TRBJ2-5	TRBD2	-	TRBV7-9	CASSLGEGSQYF	TGTGCCAGCAGCCTGGGGGAGGGAAGCCAGTACTTC
TRBJ1-2	-	once	TRBV28	CASSLFQGAWDGYTF	TGTGCCAGCAGTTTATTTCAGGGCGCGTGGGATGGCTACACCTTC
TRBJ2-3	TRBD1	-	TRBV9	CASSVSGNRGLGETQYF	TGTGCCAGCAGCGTATCTGGGAACAGGGGCTTAGGAGAAACGCAGTATTTT
TRBJ2-7	-	once	TRBV13	CARHHEQYF	TGTGCCAGACACCACGAGCAGTACTTC
TRBJ1-2	TRBD1	-	TRBV10-3	CAISGGQGSVFSGYTF	TGTGCCATCAGTGGGGGACAGGGGTCGGTGTTTTCCGGCTACACCTTC